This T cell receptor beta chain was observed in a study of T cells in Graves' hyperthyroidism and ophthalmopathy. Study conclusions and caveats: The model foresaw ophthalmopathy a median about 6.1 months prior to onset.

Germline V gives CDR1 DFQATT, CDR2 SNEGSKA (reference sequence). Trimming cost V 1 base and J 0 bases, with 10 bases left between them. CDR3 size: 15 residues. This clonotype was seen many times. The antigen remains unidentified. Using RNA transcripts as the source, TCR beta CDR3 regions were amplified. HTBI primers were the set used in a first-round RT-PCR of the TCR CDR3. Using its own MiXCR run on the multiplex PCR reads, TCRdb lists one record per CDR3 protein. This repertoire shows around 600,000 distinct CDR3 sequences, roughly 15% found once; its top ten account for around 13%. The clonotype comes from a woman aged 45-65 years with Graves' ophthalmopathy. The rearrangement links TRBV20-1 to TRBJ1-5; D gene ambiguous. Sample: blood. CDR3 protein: CSARGIEYSNQPQHF. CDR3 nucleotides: TGCAGTGCTAGAGGGATAGAATATAGCAATCAGCCCCAGCATTTT.